A selection of T cell receptor beta chains follows, all from one sample in a study of T cell repertoires in cytomegalovirus infection. TCRdb reanalysed the reads using MiXCR and keeps one entry per CDR3 protein. The profile shows roughly 500,000 distinct CDR3 sequences, approximately 17% of them singletons. The sequencing sample was made of CD8+ T cells from PBMCs. The receptors come from a human donor in good health (CMV status not recorded). Some clones in this sample may be carry-over from other donors' samples. Each CDR3 is given with its conserved first and last residue. The order of the fields is clone size, CDR3 length, D gene, V gene, J gene, CDR3 protein, CDR3 DNA. D genes are given only for firm matches. Clone size, where shown, is once, few, many, or a class for clones that have expanded.

many	13	TRBD1	TRBV7-9	TRBJ2-7	CASTPGTGYEQYF	TGTGCCAGCACCCCCGGGACAGGCTACGAGCAGTACTTC
NA	16	TRBD1	TRBV6-2/TRBV6-3	TRBJ2-7	CASSTDRITLSYEQYF	TGTGCCAGCAGCACGGACAGGATCACCCTATCCTACGAGCAGTACTTC
few	13	TRBD1	TRBV20-1	TRBJ2-7	CSAREGTAYEQYF	TGCAGTGCTAGAGAGGGGACAGCCTACGAGCAGTACTTC
NA	17	TRBD2	TRBV2	TRBJ2-1	CASSGEGSGSSYNEQFF	TGTGCCAGCAGTGGGGAGGGGAGCGGGAGCTCCTACAATGAGCAGTTCTTC
NA	14	NA	TRBV27	TRBJ1-3	CASSYDHSGNTIYF	TGTGCCAGCAGTTACGATCACTCTGGAAACACCATATATTTT
NA	12	TRBD1	TRBV10-3	TRBJ2-7	CAISGDRWEQYF	TGTGCCATCAGTGGGGACAGATGGGAGCAGTACTTC
NA	21	NA	TRBV20-1	TRBJ2-1	CSARDLMGTSTPSNSYNEQFF	TGCAGTGCTAGAGATTTAATGGGAACTAGTACTCCCTCAAACTCCTACAATGAGCAGTTCTTC
many	15	NA	TRBV12-3/TRBV12-4	TRBJ2-4	CASSLSGPRGNIQYF	TGTGCCAGCAGTTTATCTGGACCGAGGGGAAACATTCAGTACTTC
many	18	NA	TRBV7-9	TRBJ2-1	CASSLPTQYLGSYNEQFF	TGTGCCAGCAGCTTACCAACTCAATACTTGGGGTCCTACAATGAGCAGTTCTTC
few	14	NA	TRBV7-9	TRBJ1-5	CASSIGGVNQPQHF	TGTGCCAGCAGCATCGGTGGTGTCAATCAGCCCCAGCATTTT
NA	17	TRBD2	TRBV7-8	TRBJ2-1	CASSLRLAGESYNEQFF	TGTGCCAGCAGCTTAAGACTAGCGGGAGAATCGTACAATGAGCAGTTCTTC
many	17	NA	TRBV28	TRBJ2-7	CASSFLFSREASYEQYF	TGTGCCAGCAGTTTCCTATTCTCCAGGGAGGCTTCCTACGAGCAGTACTTC
NA	13	TRBD1	TRBV7-9	TRBJ1-1	CASTGARDTEAFF	TGTGCTTCCACAGGGGCGAGGGACACTGAAGCTTTCTTT
few	17	NA	TRBV20-1	TRBJ2-7	CSAETGTVSLRAYEQYF	TGCAGTGCTGAGACAGGAACGGTTAGCCTTCGGGCTTACGAGCAGTACTTC
NA	13	NA	TRBV4-1	TRBJ1-5	CASSQVPNQPQHF	TGCGCCAGCAGCCAAGTTCCCAATCAGCCCCAGCATTTT
few	15	NA	TRBV6-4	TRBJ2-5	CASSDSPGTPETQYF	TGTGCCAGCAGTGACTCGCCAGGGACCCCAGAGACCCAGTACTTC
many	14	NA	TRBV7-8	TRBJ2-7	CASSSMPSSYEQYF	TGTGCCAGCAGCTCGATGCCCAGCTCCTACGAGCAGTACTTC
NA	15	TRBD2	TRBV9	TRBJ2-2	CASNEGGGALGELFF	TGTGCCAGCAATGAGGGCGGGGGGGCCCTCGGGGAGCTGTTTTTT
few	14	TRBD1	TRBV27	TRBJ1-6	CASSPTGLHSPLHF	TGTGCCAGCAGTCCGACAGGGTTACATTCACCCCTCCACTTT
many	15	NA	TRBV12-3/TRBV12-4	TRBJ2-2	CASSKNRLNTGELFF	TGTGCCAGCAGTAAGAACAGACTTAACACCGGGGAGCTGTTTTTT